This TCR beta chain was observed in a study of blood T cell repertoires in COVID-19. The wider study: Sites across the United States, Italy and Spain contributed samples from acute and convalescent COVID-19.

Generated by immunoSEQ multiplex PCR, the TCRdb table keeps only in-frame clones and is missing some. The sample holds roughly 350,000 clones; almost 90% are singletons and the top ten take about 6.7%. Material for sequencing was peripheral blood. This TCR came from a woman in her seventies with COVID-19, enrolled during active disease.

This chain's CDR3 is CASSRDSTYNSPLHF. CDR3 nucleotide sequence: TGCGCCAGCAGTAGGGACAGCACCTATAATTCACCCCTCCACTTT. This chain uses TRBV5-1 with TRBJ1-6; 7 bases map to TRBD1. The CDR3 sequence is 15 residues long. Germline V gene sequence: CDR1 SGHRS, CDR2 YFSETQ. V was clipped by 5 bases and J by 2 bases; unmatched bases: 4.